The 12 T cell receptor beta chains below were found in one sample sequenced in a study of blood T cells in healthy people across ages. A second PCR, run for about 6 to 11 cycles, used a sample-barcoded 5' primer plus a J-beta primer mix. TCRdb reprocessed the 5' RACE reads with MiXCR, giving one entry per CDR3 protein. The sample has approximately 290,000 distinct CDR3 sequences, 27% seen once. Sample: blood. These receptors all stem from an older woman in good health.

This clonotype has only a few counts. Given a much more abundant clone one base away, this may be a read error. V usage is TRBV2 and J usage is TRBJ2-1; 11 bases are shared with TRBD2. Germline CDR1 reads SNHLY; CDR2 reads FYNNEI. The CDR3 covers 15 residues. The CDR3 nucleotides are TGTGCCGGCAGGTCGGGACTAGCGGCAAATAATGAGCAGTTCTTC. Translating it yields CAGRSGLAANNEQFF. The complete variable domain, with remaining parts taken from reference TRBV2 and TRBJ2-1, reads EPEVTQTPSHQVTQMGQEVILRCVPISNHLYFYWYRQILGQKVEFLVSFYNNEISEKSEIFDDQFSVERPDGSNFTLKIRSTKLEDSAMYFCAGRSGLAANNEQFFGPGTRLTVL.

This clonotype was seen just once. This chain joins TRBV10-3 and TRBJ2-7; 11 bases fit TRBD2. The CDR3 loop spans 17 amino acids. V lost 0 bases and J lost 0; bases outside the gene matches: 4. Germline V lookup: CDR1 ENHRY, CDR2 SYGVKD. The CDR3 protein is CAISESLAGGYSYEQYF. Here the CDR3 DNA reads TGTGCCATCAGTGAGTCGCTAGCGGGGGGTTACTCCTACGAGCAGTACTTC.

This clonotype was counted between two and nine times. This rearrangement joins TRBV20-1 to TRBJ1-1; possible D gene TRBD1, 5 bases. Germline V gene sequence: CDR1 DFQATT, CDR2 SNEGSKA (reference sequence). This CDR3 region has 14 residues. Trimming removed 0 bases at V and 6 bases at J, with 14 bases between. The DNA for the CDR3 is TGCAGTGCTAGAGAGGGGGTAGAAAGGCCTGAAGCTTTCTTT. It translates to CSAREGVERPEAFF.

The CDR3 DNA is TGCGCCAGCAGCTTCAACCTCAGGGCAGAGCAGTACTTC. Translated, it gives CASSFNLRAEQYF. This chain connects TRBV4-1 to TRBJ2-7, with TRBD1 as a possible D gene (5 bases). This CDR3 comprises 13 residues. In germline, CDR1 is MGHRA, CDR2 YSYEKL. The germline V and J ends were trimmed by 5 bases and 7 bases, with 15 bases remaining between them.

This clonotype was recorded a few times. V is TRBV7-2 and J is TRBJ1-3, with a weak D call TRBD1 (6 bases). CDR3 length: 15 amino acids. V dropped 5 bases and J dropped 2 bases, with 13 bases sitting between them. The germline CDR1 and CDR2 sequences are SGHTA and FQGNSA. CDR3 sequence (DNA): TGTGCCAGCAGCCCTCGTCAGGGGCCTGGAAACACCATATATTTT. It encodes CASSPRQGPGNTIYF.

This CDR3 is CASSLDLAGGSYNEQFF. Written as DNA, the CDR3 is TGTGCCAGCAGCTTGGATCTAGCGGGAGGGTCCTACAATGAGCAGTTCTTC. The genes are TRBV5-5 and TRBJ2-1; 12 bases match TRBD2. Per germline, CDR1 SGHKS and CDR2 YYEKEE (reference sequence). With V trimmed by 0 bases and J by 1 base, 2 bases remained unmatched. There are 17 residues in the CDR3.

The chain recombines TRBV3-1 with TRBJ2-5; no firm D call. The tail of the sequence fits TRBJ2-7 better, so the J call may be wrong. Germline CDR1 and CDR2: LGHDT and YNNKEL (reference sequence). The CDR3 is 13 amino acids. The CDR3 DNA sequence: TGTGCCAGCAGCACCCCACTCGTCCACGAGCAGTACTTC. It specifies CASSTPLVHEQYF.

This clonotype came up a few times. The chain joins TRBV2 to TRBJ2-3; D not certain. CDR1 and CDR2 from the germline V gene are SNHLY and FYNNEI. The V end lost 1 base, the J end lost 8 bases, and 7 bases lay between the germline ends. The CDR3 is 12 residues long. The CDR3 spells CASSEGWGTQYF. For the CDR3, the DNA is TGTGCCAGCAGTGAAGGTTGGGGTACGCAGTATTTT.

CDR3 sequence: CASRLGGRGKETQYF. The CDR3 coding sequence is TGTGCCAGCAGATTAGGGGGACGGGGAAAAGAGACCCAGTACTTC. This sequence joins TRBV2 and TRBJ2-5; weak D call: TRBD1 (6 bases). CDR1 and CDR2 from the germline V gene are SNHLY and FYNNEI. The CDR3 is made up of 15 amino acids. V was cut by 6 bases and J by 3 bases, with 17 bases left in between. The variable domain in full, completed from reference TRBV2 and TRBJ2-5, reads EPEVTQTPSHQVTQMGQEVILRCVPISNHLYFYWYRQILGQKVEFLVSFYNNEISEKSEIFDDQFSVERPDGSNFTLKIRSTKLEDSAMYFCASRLGGRGKETQYFGPGTRLLVL.

This clonotype has a handful of counts. The chain joins TRBV2 to TRBJ2-7, with TRBD2 matching over 8 bases. Germline CDR1 reads SNHLY; CDR2 reads FYNNEI. V shed 5 bases, J shed 0 bases, and the junction held 9 bases outside the gene matches. The CDR3 has 16 residues. The CDR3 DNA follows: TGTGCCAGCAGTCAAAAAGCGGGAGCAGCCTCCTACGAGCAGTACTTC. Its protein product is CASSQKAGAASYEQYF.

The gene calls are TRBV5-1 and TRBJ2-5; no clear D. The germline gives CDR1 SGHRS, CDR2 YFSETQ. This CDR3 comprises 15 residues. The V gene lost 2 bases and the J gene lost 4 bases, with 15 bases spanning the gap. This CDR3 reads CASSFGGQAAETQYF. DNA for the CDR3: TGCGCCAGCAGCTTTGGCGGCCAGGCGGCAGAGACCCAGTACTTC.

The chain has TRBV11-2 and TRBJ2-3, with D maybe TRBD2 (5 bases). The CDR3 extends over 14 amino acids. The germline V and J ends were trimmed by 3 bases and 1 base, with 8 bases remaining between them. The germline CDR1 and CDR2 sequences are SGHAT and FQNNGV. The CDR3 DNA follows: TGTGCCAGCAGCTTTACAGCGGGCACAGATACGCAGTATTTT. Translated, it gives CASSFTAGTDTQYF.